This T cell receptor beta chain was obtained from a study of T cells in tuberculosis. Broader study findings: Active tuberculosis alpha repertoires lay closer to GMM-specific TCRs than controls'.

On this clone: Its cognate antigen is unknown.

Profiling relied on immunoSEQ multiplex PCR, and the TCRdb table lists in-frame clones only, not all of them. The table has 30,000 to 35,000 clones, 80% to 95% seen once; the top ten hold approximately 7.5%. The CDR3 totals 13 residues. CDR1 MNHNS and CDR2 SASEGT come from the germline V gene. With 5 bases removed from V and 1 base from J, the gap between germline ends came to 9 bases. This chain links TRBV6-1 with TRBJ2-7; D perhaps matches TRBD2 (5 bases). The receptor was derived from a donor aged 10 to 29 with latent tuberculosis or without tuberculosis infection. Some clones in this sample may be carry-over from other donors' samples. Sequenced sample: PBMCs. CDR3 in amino acids: CASSSRGSYEQYF. In DNA, the CDR3 is TGTGCCAGCAGTTCACGGGGTTCCTACGAGCAGTACTTC.